This TCR beta chain stems from a study of control samples from healthy donors and cancer patients. Produced via immunoSEQ multiplex PCR; TCRdb's table is partial and in-frame only. The sample holds 400,000 to 500,000 clones, around nine tenths seen once. This CDR3 has 21 amino acids. The V end was cut by 0 bases, the J end by 4 bases, with 28 bases between. Germline CDR1 MNHNS, CDR2 SASEGT. This sequence originates from a man aged 35 to 55 with head and neck cancer. Sequences were obtained from PBMCs. This chain joins TRBV6-1 and TRBJ2-1, with TRBD2 as a possible D gene (8 bases). The CDR3 nucleotides read TGTGCCAGCAGTGAAGCGCTCAAGGGGGCGGTCTCACTAGCGGTTTACAATGAGCAGTTCTTC. Translated, it gives CASSEALKGAVSLAVYNEQFF.